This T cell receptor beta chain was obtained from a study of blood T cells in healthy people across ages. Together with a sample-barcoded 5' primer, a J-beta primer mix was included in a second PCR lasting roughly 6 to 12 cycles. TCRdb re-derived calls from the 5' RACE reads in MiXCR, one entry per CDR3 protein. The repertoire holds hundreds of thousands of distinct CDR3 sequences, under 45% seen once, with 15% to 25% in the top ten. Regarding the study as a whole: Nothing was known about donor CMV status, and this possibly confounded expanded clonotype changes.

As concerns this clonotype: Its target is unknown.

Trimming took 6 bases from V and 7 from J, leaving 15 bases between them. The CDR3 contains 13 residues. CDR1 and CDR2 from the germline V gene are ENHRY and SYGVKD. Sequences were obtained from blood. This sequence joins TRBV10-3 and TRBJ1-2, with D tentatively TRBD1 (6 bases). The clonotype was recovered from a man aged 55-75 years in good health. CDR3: CAISEQGSGGYTF. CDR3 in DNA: TGTGCCATCAGCGAACAGGGATCAGGTGGCTACACCTTC.